What follows are 2 T cell receptor beta chains derived from one specimen sequenced in a study of Ad26.COV2.S vaccination and SARS-CoV-2 variants (dated by TCRdb to about 2021). The label giving this sample's treatment or condition can be read as: roughly 18 received Ad26.COV2.S at low or high dose, single or two shots; 5 received placebo; per-sample allocation not given. Repertoires of vaccine and placebo recipients were sequenced from samples collected on day 63 after the first injection. The method was the immunoSEQ multiplex PCR assay. TCRdb retrieved this table from immuneACCESS and kept in-frame rearrangements only. Not all clones are present; in checked studies, unresolved V genes account for under half, and no reason is known for the remainder. Present in this sample are about 400,000 clones, approximately 83% of which were seen just once. The leading ten clones occupy approximately 7% of the sample.

The source was peripheral blood, collected in a trial of Ad26.COV2.S vaccine versus placebo. The receptors come from a person aged 18 to 59 who received the Ad26.COV2.S COVID-19 vaccine or a placebo.

This clone appeared a few times. Distinct nucleotide sequences in the sample also encode this CDR3. This rearrangement joins TRBV30 to TRBJ2-7; D may be TRBD1 (5 bases). The CDR3 contains 12 residues. CDR1 GTSNPN and CDR2 SVGIG come from the germline V gene (reference sequence). Trimming took 2 bases from V and 2 from J, leaving 7 bases between them. The CDR3 region has the DNA TGTGCCTGGAGTAAGGGGCCCTACGAGCAGTACTTC. Protein product: CAWSKGPYEQYF.

The V gene is TRBV13, the J gene TRBJ2-2, with 8 bases that match TRBD1. The CDR3 loop spans 15 amino acids. The V and J ends lost 4 bases and 4 bases, in that order; junction bases with no gene match: 5. Germline CDR1 PRHDT, CDR2 FYEKMQ (reference sequence). This CDR3 reads CASSSRGLSTGELFF. DNA of the CDR3: TGTGCCAGCAGCTCCAGGGGGCTAAGCACCGGGGAGCTGTTTTTT.